These T cell receptor beta chains were read from a single sample in a study of human T cells and chemical hapten exposure. TCRdb fed the RACE reads into MiXCR, producing one record per CDR3 protein. The sample consists of 25,000 to 30,000 distinct CDR3 sequences, around a tenth of them appearing once. The specimen was whole blood, collected in connection with sensitization to the hapten diphenylcyclopropenone (DPC). The source is a man aged 30 to 39 with alopecia areata. Some clones in this sample may be carry-over from other donors' samples. Each CDR3 is given with its conserved first and last residue. A D gene is named only where the DNA matches it firmly. Clone size appears in some rows only: once, few, many, or a class for an expanded clone.

len	v_gene	d_gene	j_gene	abundance	CDR3nt	CDR3aa
12	TRBV29-1	-	TRBJ2-3	few	TGCAGCGTTACCAGCGGCACAGATACGCAGTATTTT	CSVTSGTDTQYF
17	TRBV10-3	TRBD1	TRBJ1-1	-	TGTGCCATCAGGGGGACAGGGGGTGCCAGGTCGTCCACTGAAGCTTTCTTT	CAIRGTGGARSSTEAFF
13	TRBV27	-	TRBJ1-1	-	TGTGCCAGCAGTCAGGCCAGCTACACTGAAGCTTTCTTT	CASSQASYTEAFF
17	TRBV27	TRBD1	TRBJ2-5	few	TGTGCCAGCAGACATTTCCCAGGGGGCCAGTCCGAAGAGACCCAGTACTTC	CASRHFPGGQSEETQYF
15	TRBV7-2	-	TRBJ2-3	many	TGTGCCAGCAGCTTCAACCCGGGGCCGGGTGATACGCAGTATTTT	CASSFNPGPGDTQYF
15	TRBV7-6	-	TRBJ2-6	many	TGTGCCAGCAGCTTAATCACAGCGGGGGCCAACGTCCTGACTTTC	CASSLITAGANVLTF
11	TRBV9	-	TRBJ2-1	-	TGTGCCAGCAGCATATGGGATGAGCAGTTCTTC	CASSIWDEQFF
12	TRBV24-1	-	TRBJ2-2	many	TGTGCCACCAGTGGCGGGCCGGGGGAGCTGTTTTTT	CATSGGPGELFF
16	TRBV19	TRBD2	TRBJ2-3	-	TGTGCCAGTAGTATTGGTGGACTAGCGGGCCCAGATACGCAGTATTTT	CASSIGGLAGPDTQYF
12	TRBV7-9	-	TRBJ1-2	many	TGTGCCAGCAGTCAAATATTGGAGAGCTACACCTTC	CASSQILESYTF
15	TRBV6-2/TRBV6-3	-	TRBJ2-7	few	TGTGCCAGCAGTGGCCCCAGTAAGGCCCCCTACGAGCAGTACTTC	CASSGPSKAPYEQYF
14	TRBV9	-	TRBJ2-7	many	TGTGCCAGCAGCGTTACGGGACGAACCTACGAGCAGTACTTC	CASSVTGRTYEQYF
15	TRBV24-1	-	TRBJ2-3	few	TGTGCCACCAGTGACAGGCAGACGGGGGCAGATACGCAGTATTTT	CATSDRQTGADTQYF
12	TRBV4-3	-	TRBJ1-2	-	TGCGCCAGCAGCCAAGCTAACTATGGCTACACCTTC	CASSQANYGYTF
15	TRBV20-1	-	TRBJ2-3	few	TGCAGTGCTCCCTCAGGGTCGTCTGGCACAGATACGCAGTATTTT	CSAPSGSSGTDTQYF
18	TRBV7-9	TRBD1	TRBJ2-7	large	TGTGCCAGCAGCTTAGGCGGGACAGGGGGCCCCATTACCTACGAGCAGTACTTC	CASSLGGTGGPITYEQYF
14	TRBV20-1	TRBD2	TRBJ2-7	many	TGCAGTGCTAGAGGATTAGCGGGAGGGGACGAGCAGTACTTC	CSARGLAGGDEQYF
14	TRBV20-1	TRBD1	TRBJ2-7	many	TGCAGTGCTAGGTCCCGGACAGGGTCCCACGAGCAGTACTTC	CSARSRTGSHEQYF
16	TRBV7-6	TRBD2	TRBJ2-7	-	TGTGCCAGCAGCTTAGGTCTAGCGGGGGCTTCTACGAAGCAGTACTTC	CASSLGLAGASTKQYF
13	TRBV4-1	-	TRBJ1-3	many	TGCGCCAGCAGCCAAGAACCGGGAAACACCATATATTTT	CASSQEPGNTIYF
12	TRBV20-1	-	TRBJ1-2	many	TGCAGTGTGAGAACCGCTGGGGATGGCTACACCTTC	CSVRTAGDGYTF
16	TRBV4-3	-	TRBJ2-7	-	TGCGCCAGCAGCCAAGATGGCCCGGGGGCCCCCTACGAGCAGTACTTC	CASSQDGPGAPYEQYF
14	TRBV18	-	TRBJ1-5	many	TGTGCCAGCTCACCGTCCGATAGCAATCAGCCCCAGCATTTT	CASSPSDSNQPQHF
13	TRBV7-6	-	TRBJ1-2	-	TGTGCCAGCAGCCCCCGCCCCCACTATGGCTACACCTTC	CASSPRPHYGYTF
17	TRBV3-1	-	TRBJ1-2	many	TGTGCCAGCAGCTTACACGCCGCAAGGGGTGGTAACTATGGCTACACCTTC	CASSLHAARGGNYGYTF
16	TRBV19	-	TRBJ2-6	-	TGTGCCAGTAGTGCCACGACAGTATCTGGGGCCAACGTCCTGACTTTC	CASSATTVSGANVLTF
15	TRBV4-3	TRBD1	TRBJ1-5	few	TGCGCCAGCAGCCAAGAGACAGGGGGCGTTCAGCCCCAGCATTTT	CASSQETGGVQPQHF
14	TRBV3-1	-	TRBJ1-2	-	TGTGCCAGCAGCCAAGATCAGACAGTTTATGGCTACACCTTC	CASSQDQTVYGYTF
14	TRBV29-1	-	TRBJ1-5	few	TGCAGCGTTGGCACGGGGGATGGCAATCAGCCCCAGCATTTT	CSVGTGDGNQPQHF
15	TRBV4-3	-	TRBJ2-1	few	TGCGCCAGCAGCCAAGGGACAAACACCTACAATGAGCAGTTCTTC	CASSQGTNTYNEQFF
11	TRBV25-1	-	TRBJ1-6	many	TGTGCCAGCAGTGGGCCTGCGGCGCTCCACTTT	CASSGPAALHF
12	TRBV7-9	-	TRBJ2-7	-	TGTGCCAGCAATTCAGTCGACTACGAGCAGTACTTC	CASNSVDYEQYF
17	TRBV28	TRBD1	TRBJ1-2	many	TGTGCCAGCAGTTTGATCTCTCTGGGACAGGGGAAGGATGGCTACACCTTC	CASSLISLGQGKDGYTF
14	TRBV18	-	TRBJ2-1	many	TGTGCCAGCTCACCACTTCCTAGCTACAATGAGCAGTTCTTC	CASSPLPSYNEQFF
15	TRBV27	-	TRBJ1-1	many	TGTGCCAGCAGTTTAACTAACACTCTGAACACTGAAGCTTTCTTT	CASSLTNTLNTEAFF
12	TRBV29-1	TRBD1	TRBJ2-7	-	TGCAGCGTAACAGGGGCGTCCTACGAGCAGTACTTC	CSVTGASYEQYF
14	TRBV18	-	TRBJ1-1	few	TGTGCCAGCTCACCAGGGGGAGAGAACACTGAAGCTTTCTTT	CASSPGGENTEAFF
13	TRBV29-1	-	TRBJ2-1	few	TGCAGCGTTGAAGACGTACAGAAATATGAGCAGTTCTTC	CSVEDVQKYEQFF
14	TRBV24-1	TRBD1	TRBJ2-5	-	TGTGCCACCGGGGGACAGGGACACTCGGAGACCCAGTACTTC	CATGGQGHSETQYF
12	TRBV4-3	-	TRBJ2-1	few	TGCGCCAGCAGCCAAGAGTACAATGAGCAGTTCTTC	CASSQEYNEQFF
12	TRBV2	-	TRBJ1-4	many	TGTGCCAGCAGAGATTTACCGGGGGGACTGTTTTTT	CASRDLPGGLFF
15	TRBV27	TRBD2	TRBJ2-1	-	TGTGCCAGCTCGGGAGGGACTAGCGGGGGCTATGAGCAGTTCTTC	CASSGGTSGGYEQFF
16	TRBV5-4	TRBD1	TRBJ2-3	few	TGTGCCAGCAGCCCTGGACAGGTCATCAGCACAGATACGCAGTATTTT	CASSPGQVISTDTQYF
15	TRBV19	-	TRBJ1-5	many	TGTGCCAGTAGTATAGGCCGCCACCTCAATCAGCCCCAGCATTTT	CASSIGRHLNQPQHF
15	TRBV11-2	-	TRBJ2-5	large	TGTGCCAGCAGCTTTGCCCCAGGATACCAAGAGACCCAGTACTTC	CASSFAPGYQETQYF
16	TRBV5-1	TRBD1	TRBJ2-5	many	TGCGCCAGCAGCTTGGAGGACAGGGTGTATTCGGAGACCCAGTACTTC	CASSLEDRVYSETQYF
14	TRBV7-2	-	TRBJ1-6	few	TGTGCCAGCAGCTTTCAGGGGACTGGTTCACCCCTCCACTTT	CASSFQGTGSPLHF
14	TRBV2	TRBD2	TRBJ2-1	many	TGTGCCAGCAGTGGGACTAGCGGGAGTGTTGAGCAGTTCTTC	CASSGTSGSVEQFF
15	TRBV7-9	-	TRBJ1-2	-	TGTGCCAGCAGCTTACCATGGACAGCGAACTATGGCTACACCTTC	CASSLPWTANYGYTF